The 26 T cell receptor beta chains below come from one sample, sequenced in a study of HIV-infected patients and healthy controls. All unsorted peripheral T cells were captured because whole blood was used without fractionation. About 550 ng RNA was reverse transcribed with alpha and beta constant-region primers. Using multiplexing indices, alpha and beta chain libraries were generated apart by chain-specific third strand synthesis. Using its own MiXCR run on the 5' RACE reads, TCRdb lists one record per CDR3 protein. The sample yields 13,000 or so distinct CDR3 sequences, roughly 9.9% seen once. Input material: blood. The receptors originated from an adult in good health.

This clonotype is judged medium-sized. The rearrangement uses TRBV20-1 and TRBJ1-5; no definite D call. Deletions cut 2 bases from V and 3 bases from J, with 8 bases between. The CDR3 is 13 residues long. The germline V gene has CDR1 DFQATT and CDR2 SNEGSKA (reference sequence). The CDR3: CSARYSNNQPQHF. CDR3 sequence (DNA): TGCAGTGCTAGATACTCCAACAATCAGCCCCAGCATTTT.

This rearrangement joins TRBV20-1 to TRBJ1-5; D is perhaps TRBD1 (6 bases). CDR3 length equals 13 residues. The V end was cut by 5 bases, the J end by 5 bases, with 13 bases between. CDR1 is DFQATT and CDR2 is SNEGSKA in the germline V gene (reference sequence). The CDR3, as DNA: TGCAGTGCTGGGGGGCGGGCTGATCAGCCCCAGCATTTT. Translated, it gives CSAGGRADQPQHF.

In its sample, this clonotype was seen many times. V and J are TRBV30 and TRBJ2-1; D is perhaps TRBD2 (5 bases). CDR3 size: 12 residues. Germline V gene data show CDR1 as GTSNPN and CDR2 as SVGIG (reference sequence). The V end was cut by 3 bases, the J end by 2 bases, with 5 bases between. The CDR3 region has the DNA TGTGCCTGGAGCGGGACCTACAATGAGCAGTTCTTC. This sequence encodes CAWSGTYNEQFF.

This clonotype is medium-sized. The chain links TRBV4-3 to TRBJ2-1, with 12 nucleotides matching TRBD2. The CDR3 loop spans 17 amino acids. Germline lookup yields CDR1 LGHNA and CDR2 YSLEER. V dropped 2 bases and J dropped 4; count of bases not matched to a gene: 6. The CDR3 DNA follows: TGCGCCAGCAGCCAACAGGCGACTAGCGGGGGATACAATGAGCAGTTCTTC. Its translation: CASSQQATSGGYNEQFF.

This clonotype was seen ten or more times. The gene calls are TRBV15 and TRBJ2-3, with TRBD1 identical over 7 bases. Germline V gene lookup returns CDR1 LNHNV and CDR2 YYDKDF (reference sequence). Trimming at V came to 5 bases and at J to 1 base, leaving 9 bases not matched to a gene. This CDR3 region has 16 residues. The CDR3 region is CATSEKGGQGTDTQYF. CDR3 nucleotides: TGTGCCACCAGCGAAAAGGGCGGACAGGGCACAGATACGCAGTATTTT. Using reference TRBV15 and TRBJ2-3 for the parts outside the CDR3, the full variable domain is DAMVIQNPRYQVTQFGKPVTLSCSQTLNHNVMYWYQQKSSQAPKLLFHYYDKDFNNEADTPDNFQSRRPNTSFCFLDIRSPGLGDTAMYLCATSEKGGQGTDTQYFGPGTRLTVL.

The gene calls are TRBV7-2 and TRBJ2-7, with TRBD2 matching 7 bases. Germline assignment: CDR1 SGHTA and CDR2 FQGNSA. The CDR3 is 18 amino acids. The V and J ends lost 1 base and 2 bases, in that order; junction bases with no gene match: 14. DNA for the CDR3: TGTGCCAGCAGCTTAGTACCGCCGCGCGCGGGAGTACCCTACGAGCAGTACTTC. The encoded protein is CASSLVPPRAGVPYEQYF.

This clonotype has more than one count but fewer than ten. This chain links TRBV18 with TRBJ1-1; D gene unclear. Trimming removed 3 bases at V and 1 base at J, with 6 bases between. Germline CDR1 reads KGHSH; CDR2 reads LQKENI. The CDR3 length is 13 residues. CDR3 nucleotides: TGTGCCAGCTCACCTTCCGGGAACACTGAAGCTTTCTTT. It codes for CASSPSGNTEAFF. The full variable domain, with the rest looked up from reference TRBV18 and TRBJ1-1, is NAGVMQNPRHLVRRRGQEARLRCSPMKGHSHVYWYRQLPEEGLKFMVYLQKENIIDESGMPKERFSAEFPKEGPSILRIQQVVRGDSAAYFCASSPSGNTEAFFGQGTRLTVV.

This clonotype was counted many times. The chain is built from TRBV7-9 and TRBJ1-5; 9 bases are a match to TRBD1. The CDR3 totals 15 residues. V shed 5 bases, J shed 2 bases, and the junction held 4 bases outside the gene matches. Germline V lookup: CDR1 SEHNR, CDR2 FQNEAQ (reference sequence). CDR3 region: CASSKGTGRNQPQHF. CDR3 coding DNA: TGTGCCAGCAGCAAAGGGACAGGGCGCAATCAGCCCCAGCATTTT.

In this sample, this clonotype turned up many times. The chain is built from TRBV7-2 and TRBJ1-1, with a possible D match to TRBD1 (5 bases). Germline V CDR1 and CDR2: SGHTA, FQGNSA. The V gene lost 5 bases and the J gene lost 4 bases, with 11 bases spanning the gap. The CDR3 totals 13 residues. CDR3 residues: CASSPGRGTEAFF. In DNA, the CDR3 is TGTGCCAGCAGCCCAGGGAGGGGCACTGAAGCTTTCTTT. The whole variable domain, remainder taken from reference TRBV7-2 and TRBJ1-1, is GAGVSQSPSNKVTEKGKDVELRCDPISGHTALYWYRQSLGQGLEFLIYFQGNSAPDKSGLPSDRFSAERTGGSVSTLTIQRTQQEDSAVYLCASSPGRGTEAFFGQGTRLTVV.

This clonotype was counted at least ten times. The rearrangement links TRBV15 to TRBJ2-3, with D possibly TRBD1 on 6 matching bases. Per the germline V gene, CDR1 is LNHNV and CDR2 is YYDKDF (reference sequence). The CDR3 contains 17 residues. The V end was cut by 8 bases, the J end by 5 bases, with 26 bases between. The CDR3: CATADGGLTGQGDTQYF. The CDR3 region has the DNA TGTGCCACCGCAGATGGGGGCCTGACCGGCCAGGGAGATACGCAGTATTTT.

This clonotype was seen ten or more times. The CDR3 here is CASSTGPSGNTIYF. The DNA of the CDR3 is TGTGCCAGCAGCACTGGCCCCTCCGGAAACACCATATATTTT. The chain recombines TRBV7-6 with TRBJ1-3; the D is unclear. Trimming took off 5 bases at V and 4 bases at J, with 12 bases between the two ends. Germline-derived CDR1 and CDR2 are SGHVS and FNYEAQ. The CDR3 spans 14 residues. Filled out from reference TRBV7-6 and TRBJ1-3, the complete variable domain reads GAGVSQSPRYKVTKRGQDVALRCDPISGHVSLYWYRQALGQGPEFLTYFNYEAQQDKSGLPNDRFSAERPEGSISTLTIQRTEQRDSAMYRCASSTGPSGNTIYFGEGSWLTVV.

In this sample, this clonotype turned up many times. The chain is built from TRBV12-3 or TRBV12-4 and TRBJ1-2; the D gene is possibly TRBD1 (5 bases). The ends were cut back, 5 bases at V and 1 base at J, with 14 bases in the middle. This CDR3 has 15 amino acids. CDR3 nucleotide sequence: TGTGCCAGCAGTCCCCCAGGGCGGAATAACTATGGCTACACCTTC. Its translation is CASSPPGRNNYGYTF.

The rearrangement uses TRBV11-2 and TRBJ2-1; 8 nucleotides agree with TRBD2. The junction had 12 bases not matched to a gene; V was cut back by 6 bases and J by 2 bases. The CDR3 extends over 17 amino acids. From germline, CDR1 is SGHAT and CDR2 FQNNGV. The CDR3 region is CASRRLGVAGTYNEQFF. The CDR3 nucleotides read TGTGCCAGCAGAAGACTGGGGGTAGCGGGAACCTACAATGAGCAGTTCTTC.

By frequency in the sample, this clonotype is medium-sized. The genes are TRBV29-1 and TRBJ1-4; tentative D call: TRBD1 (6 bases). Trimming left V 6 bases short and J 8 bases short, with 16 bases between. The CDR3 sequence is 13 residues long. Germline V gene lookup returns CDR1 SQVTM and CDR2 ANQGSEA. The CDR3 sequence: CSVADSTREKLFF. DNA of the CDR3: TGCAGCGTGGCGGACAGTACGAGGGAAAAACTGTTTTTT.

This clonotype showed up many times. The rearrangement links TRBV28 to TRBJ1-2; 10 nucleotides line up with TRBD1. V gave up 2 bases and J gave up 4 bases; unmatched junction bases: 7. In germline, CDR1 is MDHEN, CDR2 SYDVKM. This CDR3 contains 16 residues. The CDR3 DNA follows: TGTGCCAGCAGTTTAACGACAGGGGGCCAATTCTATGGCTACACCTTC. This encodes CASSLTTGGQFYGYTF.

Relative to its sample, this clonotype is medium-sized. The chain couples TRBV10-3 to TRBJ2-3; TRBD1 or TRBD2 may be the D gene (5 bases each). The CDR3 is 13 amino acids. The germline V gene encodes CDR1 ENHRY and CDR2 SYGVKD. V was shortened by 6 bases and J by 3 bases, with 10 bases between the two germline ends. This chain's CDR3 is CAISPWGTDTQYF. In DNA form, the CDR3 reads TGTGCCATCAGCCCCTGGGGGACAGATACGCAGTATTTT.

The chain employs TRBV10-3 and TRBJ2-7; 7 bases match TRBD2. Germline V lookup: CDR1 ENHRY, CDR2 SYGVKD. The CDR3 extends over 15 amino acids. V lost 4 bases to trimming and J lost 3 bases; unmatched junction nucleotides: 9. In nucleotides, the CDR3 is TGTGCCATCAGTGTTTCGACTAGCCCTGACTACGAGCAGTACTTC. As protein: CAISVSTSPDYEQYF.

The V and J genes are TRBV9 and TRBJ1-2; D gene unclear. Germline CDR1 SGDLS, CDR2 YYNGEE. This CDR3 spans 15 amino acids. Deletions cut 3 bases from V and 0 bases from J, with 12 bases between. The DNA of the CDR3 is TGTGCCAGCAGCGCCACAGTACTCGCTAACTATGGCTACACCTTC. Translation: CASSATVLANYGYTF.

This clonotype is classed as medium-sized. The chain uses TRBV6-4 and TRBJ2-3, with 7 bases aligning to TRBD2. The CDR3 consists of 16 residues. V trimming: 2 bases; J trimming: 3 bases; junction bases outside the gene matches: 8. Germline V gives CDR1 MRHNA, CDR2 SNTAGT. For the CDR3, the DNA is TGTGCCAGCAGTGACGACCCAGGGAGGGGAACAGATACGCAGTATTTT. It encodes CASSDDPGRGTDTQYF.

Concerning this clonotype: A read error may be the cause here, since a much bigger clone is one base away. In DNA form, the CDR3 reads TGTGCCAGCGGAAGGAGTAGCGGGGACCTCATCGCCGGGGAGCTGTTTTTT. Translated, it gives CASGRSSGDLIAGELFF. The J gene is TRBJ2-2, the V gene TRBV2, with 8 bases identical to TRBD2. In germline, CDR1 is SNHLY, CDR2 FYNNEI. V lost 8 bases, J lost 6 bases, and 17 bases stayed unmatched. This CDR3 is 17 amino acids long.

The V gene is TRBV4-1, the J gene TRBJ2-5, with D perhaps matching TRBD1 (6 bases). The CDR3 length is 14 residues. Germline V gives CDR1 MGHRA, CDR2 YSYEKL. Trimming removed 0 bases at V and 2 bases at J, with 7 bases between. The CDR3 DNA sequence: TGCGCCAGCAGCCAAGAAGGGGGACAAGAGACCCAGTACTTC. This gives the protein CASSQEGGQETQYF.

In this sample, this clonotype turned up once. CDR3 bases: TGTGCCAGCAGTTTAGGGACAGGAGGGGGTGGCTACACCTTC. Residues: CASSLGTGGGGYTF. This chain connects TRBV28 to TRBJ1-2; TRBD1 aligns across 8 bases. Germline CDR1 reads MDHEN; CDR2 reads SYDVKM. The V and J ends lost 2 bases and 7 bases, in that order; junction bases with no gene match: 6. CDR3 size: 14 residues.

This clonotype was seen at least ten times. The chain has TRBV7-2 and TRBJ1-1; D is unresolved. Per the germline V gene, CDR1 is SGHTA and CDR2 is FQGNSA. The CDR3 runs 13 residues. V lost 3 bases, J lost 0 bases, and 5 bases lay in between. The CDR3 reads CASSFSLNTEAFF. In DNA, the CDR3 is TGTGCCAGCAGCTTCTCATTGAACACTGAAGCTTTCTTT.

This chain joins TRBV5-1 and TRBJ2-1; D tentatively reads TRBD1 or TRBD2 (5 bases each). CDR1 SGHRS and CDR2 YFSETQ come from the germline V gene. The V end was cut by 2 bases, the J end by 10 bases, with 19 bases between. The CDR3 has 15 residues. The CDR3: CASSLTTAKGREQFF. CDR3 DNA sequence: TGCGCCAGCAGCTTAACGACAGCCAAGGGACGCGAGCAGTTCTTC.

This clonotype was seen a few times. The chain employs TRBV18 and TRBJ1-1; TRBD1 aligns across 12 bases. The CDR3 is 15 amino acids. V shed 5 bases, J shed 4 bases, and the junction held 5 bases outside the gene matches. CDR1 and CDR2 from the germline V gene are KGHSH and LQKENI. The CDR3 here is CASSAGTGGGTEAFF. CDR3 coding DNA: TGTGCCAGCTCAGCCGGGACAGGGGGCGGCACTGAAGCTTTCTTT.

Ten or more counts support this clonotype. The V and J genes are TRBV25-1 and TRBJ2-2; 14 positions agree with TRBD2. J gave up 6 bases and V 4 bases, and 19 bases lay outside the gene matches. Germline assignment: CDR1 MGHDK and CDR2 SYGVNS. The CDR3 length is 21 residues. This CDR3 is CASSGRPGTSGRNGSPGELFF. CDR3 DNA: TGTGCCAGCAGTGGCCGACCGGGGACTAGCGGGAGAAATGGCTCGCCCGGGGAGCTGTTTTTT.